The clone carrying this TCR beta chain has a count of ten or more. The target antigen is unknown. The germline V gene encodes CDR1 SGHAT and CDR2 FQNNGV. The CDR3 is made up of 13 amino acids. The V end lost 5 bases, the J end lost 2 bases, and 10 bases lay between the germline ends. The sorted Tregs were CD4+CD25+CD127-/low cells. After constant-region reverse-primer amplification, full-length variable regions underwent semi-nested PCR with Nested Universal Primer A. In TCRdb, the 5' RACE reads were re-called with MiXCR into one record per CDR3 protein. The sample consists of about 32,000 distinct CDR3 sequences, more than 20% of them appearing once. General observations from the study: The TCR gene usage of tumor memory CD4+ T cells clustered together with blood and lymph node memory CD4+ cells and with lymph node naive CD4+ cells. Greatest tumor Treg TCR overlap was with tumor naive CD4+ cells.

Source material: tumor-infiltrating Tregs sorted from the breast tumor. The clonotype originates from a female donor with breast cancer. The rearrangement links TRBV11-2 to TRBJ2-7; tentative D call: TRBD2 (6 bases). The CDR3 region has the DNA TGTGCCAGCAGCCGGCGGGAAACCTACGAGCAGTACTTC. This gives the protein CASSRRETYEQYF.